This passage covers 23 T cell receptor beta chains from one sample sequenced in a study of blood T cell repertoires in COVID-19. Method: immunoSEQ multiplex PCR; TCRdb's copy keeps in-frame clones and lacks some. The sample holds tens of thousands of clones, 80% to 90% seen once. The sequencing sample was made of peripheral blood. All receptors come from a woman in her sixties with acute or convalescent COVID-19.

The CDR3 DNA follows: TGTGCCTCACAGGGTCGCTACGAGCAGTACTTC. This gives the protein CASQGRYEQYF. J is TRBJ2-7 and V is TRBV28; weak D call: TRBD1 (6 bases). CDR1 is MDHEN and CDR2 is SYDVKM in the germline V gene. This CDR3 spans 11 amino acids. The germline V and J ends were trimmed by 11 bases and 3 bases, with 11 bases remaining between them.

This rearrangement joins TRBV6-1 to TRBJ2-1; 10 positions agree with TRBD2. In germline, CDR1 is MNHNS, CDR2 SASEGT. J lost 1 base, V lost 1 base, and 1 base had no gene match. This CDR3 region has 16 residues. CDR3 DNA: TGTGCCAGCAGTGAAGTAGCGGGAGGTTCCTACAATGAGCAGTTCTTC. It encodes CASSEVAGGSYNEQFF.

The chain has TRBV16 and TRBJ2-3; TRBD2 is a possible D gene (6 bases). The length of the CDR3 is 15 residues. Germline V gives CDR1 KGHSY, CDR2 FQNENV. Trimming removed 0 bases at V and 9 bases at J, with 16 bases between. CDR3 bases: TGTGCCAGCAGCCAATCCGGGACTCCGCCATTAACGCAGTATTTT. It yields the protein CASSQSGTPPLTQYF.

The chain links TRBV5-1 to TRBJ1-2; possible D gene TRBD1, 5 bases. The V and J ends lost 2 bases and 4 bases respectively, with 6 bases between them. There are 12 residues in the CDR3. Germline V lookup: CDR1 SGHRS, CDR2 YFSETQ. The CDR3 loop is CASSLDSYGYTF. The CDR3 region has the DNA TGCGCCAGCAGCTTAGACAGCTATGGCTACACCTTC.

This rearrangement joins TRBV2 to TRBJ2-7; tentatively, D is TRBD1 (6 bases). Germline V lookup: CDR1 SNHLY, CDR2 FYNNEI. The CDR3 has 14 residues. V lost 6 bases and J lost 6, with 18 bases in between. CDR3 coding DNA: TGTGCCAGCAGGACAGGAAAGACTTTTGGCGAGCAGTACTTC. Translated: CASRTGKTFGEQYF.

The genes are TRBV28 and TRBJ2-7, with 8 bases aligning to TRBD2. V gave up 5 bases and J gave up 2 bases; unmatched junction bases: 2. CDR3 length equals 13 residues. Germline V gene sequence: CDR1 MDHEN, CDR2 SYDVKM. CDR3 amino acids: CASSMGLAYEQYF. The CDR3, as DNA: TGTGCCAGCAGTATGGGACTAGCCTACGAGCAGTACTTC.

The V gene is TRBV30, the J gene TRBJ2-7, with 7 bases fitting TRBD1. CDR1 and CDR2 from the germline V gene are GTSNPN and SVGIG (reference sequence). V lost 0 bases to trimming and J lost 7 bases; unmatched junction nucleotides: 6. CDR3 length: 13 amino acids. This CDR3 is CAWSVKGASEQYF. CDR3 in DNA: TGTGCCTGGAGTGTCAAGGGGGCTAGTGAGCAGTACTTC.

The CDR3 DNA follows: TGCGCCAGCAGTTCTACCTATGATGGCTACACCTTC. Its protein product is CASSSTYDGYTF. This rearrangement joins TRBV5-1 to TRBJ1-2, with D unclear. The V gene lost 5 bases and the J gene lost 6 bases, with 11 bases spanning the gap. Germline loops: CDR1 SGHRS, CDR2 YFSETQ. This CDR3 has 12 amino acids.

The chain joins TRBV9 to TRBJ2-3; TRBD2 might be the D (5 bases). Germline V gives CDR1 SGDLS, CDR2 YYNGEE. The CDR3 sequence is 20 residues long. Between the trimmed V and J ends, which lost 4 bases and 2 bases, there was a span of 29 bases. The CDR3 DNA is TGTGCCAGCAGCCGTACGGGGAGACGTCGGCAGGAAAGTTTCACAGATACGCAGTATTTT. It encodes CASSRTGRRRQESFTDTQYF.

The chain couples TRBV5-6 to TRBJ2-2, with D hard to call. Germline V gene lookup returns CDR1 SGHDT and CDR2 YYEEEE. V lost 0 bases to trimming and J lost 1 base, with 10 bases between them. This CDR3 is 16 amino acids long. The CDR3 here is CASSLGPPQNTGELFF. The CDR3 DNA follows: TGTGCCAGCAGCTTGGGGCCCCCTCAGAACACCGGGGAGCTGTTTTTT.

This chain uses TRBV29-1 with TRBJ1-1, with D possibly being TRBD1 (6 bases). Trimming cost V 6 bases and J 1 base, with 15 bases left between them. Germline CDR1 and CDR2: SQVTM and ANQGSEA. There are 14 residues in the CDR3. CDR3 sequence reads: CSVAYRARNTEAFF. CDR3 in DNA: TGCAGCGTCGCGTACAGGGCGAGGAACACTGAAGCTTTCTTT.

This rearrangement joins TRBV24-1 to TRBJ2-1; unclear D gene. V lost 4 bases, J lost 3 bases, and 18 bases lay in between. The length of the CDR3 is 17 residues. Germline values: CDR1 KGHDR, CDR2 SFDVKD. The CDR3 is CATSDPRPPFGYNEQFF. The CDR3 DNA reads as TGTGCCACCAGTGACCCTCGCCCCCCTTTCGGCTACAATGAGCAGTTCTTC.

This clone was counted only a few times. This chain joins TRBV7-9 and TRBJ2-5; maybe TRBD2 (5 bases). Per the germline V gene, CDR1 is SEHNR and CDR2 is FQNEAQ (reference sequence). The CDR3 totals 15 residues. V dropped 1 base and J dropped 3 bases, with 12 bases sitting between them. CDR3 residues: CASSLGAGMEETQYF. The DNA of the CDR3 is TGTGCCAGCAGCTTAGGCGCCGGGATGGAAGAGACCCAGTACTTC.

The rearrangement uses TRBV28 and TRBJ1-5; 11 positions agree with TRBD1. The CDR3 is 15 residues long. Germline loops: CDR1 MDHEN, CDR2 SYDVKM. J was trimmed by 4 bases and V by 9 bases; bases with no gene match: 8. This chain's CDR3 is CASITGTGGNQPQHF. The CDR3 DNA follows: TGTGCCAGTATAACCGGGACAGGGGGGAATCAGCCCCAGCATTTT.

The chain has TRBV28 and TRBJ1-4; tentative D call: TRBD1 (6 bases). The CDR3 runs to 15 residues. V was trimmed by 5 bases and J by 7 bases, leaving 17 bases between them. CDR1 is MDHEN, CDR2 SYDVKM, per germline. The CDR3 DNA follows: TGTGCCAGCAGTACCGCCGGCGGGGGCCGTGAAAAACTGTTTTTT. This gives the protein CASSTAGGGREKLFF.

The chain combines TRBV5-1 with TRBJ2-5; no firm D call. The CDR3 length is 11 residues. V lost 1 base, J lost 5 bases, and 3 bases lay in between. CDR1 and CDR2 from the germline V gene are SGHRS and YFSETQ. The CDR3 loop is CASSLPETQYF. In DNA, the CDR3 is TGCGCCAGCAGCTTGCCTGAGACCCAGTACTTC.

V usage is TRBV6-5 and J usage is TRBJ1-2; no clear D. The germline V gene encodes CDR1 MNHEY and CDR2 SVGAGI. V lost 8 bases, J lost 4 bases, and 8 bases lay in between. The CDR3 has 11 residues. The CDR3 sequence: CASSPLYGYTF. DNA of the CDR3: TGTGCCAGCTCCCCCCTCTATGGCTACACCTTC.

The chain recombines TRBV28 with TRBJ2-5; D is possibly TRBD2 (6 bases). Germline values: CDR1 MDHEN, CDR2 SYDVKM. V dropped 7 bases and J dropped 0 bases, with 15 bases sitting between them. The CDR3 spans 15 residues. The chain's CDR3 is CASILSRTNQETQYF. CDR3 DNA sequence: TGTGCCAGCATCCTCTCCCGGACTAACCAAGAGACCCAGTACTTC.

This clone was counted a few times. The J gene is TRBJ1-6, the V gene TRBV19; weak D call: TRBD1 (6 bases). The CDR3 loop spans 13 amino acids. CDR1 LNHDA and CDR2 SQIVND come from the germline V gene (reference sequence). Trimming removed 10 bases at V and 11 bases at J, with 18 bases between. The CDR3 coding sequence is TGTGCCACCACCTTAACAGGGAACGCACCCCTCCACTTT. This encodes CATTLTGNAPLHF.

The V gene is TRBV4-2, the J gene TRBJ2-1; 9 positions agree with TRBD2. Germline CDR1 LGHNA, CDR2 YNFKEQ. The J segment lost 0 bases and the V segment lost 0 bases, leaving 12 bases of the junction unmatched. The CDR3 loop spans 20 amino acids. This CDR3 reads CASSQDRGRTSVSSYNEQFF. The CDR3 DNA sequence: TGTGCCAGCAGCCAAGATAGGGGTAGGACTAGCGTGAGCTCCTACAATGAGCAGTTCTTC.

This clone occurred once. The genes are TRBV7-3 and TRBJ1-6; 9 bases match TRBD1. CDR3 length: 13 residues. CDR1 and CDR2 (germline): SGHTA, FQGTGA. The V and J ends lost 8 bases and 8 bases, in that order; junction bases with no gene match: 4. This CDR3 reads CASQDRGYSPLHF. DNA for the CDR3: TGTGCCAGCCAAGACAGGGGGTATTCACCCCTCCACTTT. Supplemented by reference TRBV7-3 and TRBJ1-6, the full variable domain reads GAGVSQTPSNKVTEKGKYVELRCDPISGHTALYWYRQSLGQGPEFLIYFQGTGAADDSGLPNDRFFAVRPEGSVSTLKIQRTERGDSAVYLCASQDRGYSPLHFGNGTRLTVT.

This clone was recorded once. In nucleotides, the CDR3 is TGTGCCAGCAGTATACTTTCCCCCCGGCTGGGCCGCAATCAGCCCCAGCATTTT. It specifies CASSILSPRLGRNQPQHF. The V and J genes are TRBV28 and TRBJ1-5; no clear D. V lost 5 bases to trimming and J lost 2 bases, with 22 bases between them. Germline CDR1 reads MDHEN; CDR2 reads SYDVKM. The CDR3 is 18 amino acids.

The rearrangement joins TRBV6-5 to TRBJ1-1; D possibly corresponds to TRBD1 (5 bases). The V end was cut by 3 bases, the J end by 6 bases, with 8 bases between. Looked up from germline, CDR1 is MNHEY and CDR2 is SVGAGI. The CDR3 is made up of 12 amino acids. CDR3 DNA: TGTGCCAGCAGTTATCGGGGGTCTGAAGCTTTCTTT. It translates to CASSYRGSEAFF.